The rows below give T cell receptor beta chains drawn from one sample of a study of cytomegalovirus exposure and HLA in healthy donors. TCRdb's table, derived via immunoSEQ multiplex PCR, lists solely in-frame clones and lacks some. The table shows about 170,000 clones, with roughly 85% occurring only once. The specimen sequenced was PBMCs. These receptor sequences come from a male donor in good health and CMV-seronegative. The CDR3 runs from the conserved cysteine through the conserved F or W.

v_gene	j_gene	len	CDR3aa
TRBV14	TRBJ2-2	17	CASSQETWQGKNGELFF
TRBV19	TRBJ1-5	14	CASIPTVGGQPQHF
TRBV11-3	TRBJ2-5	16	CASSLGTGGREETQYF
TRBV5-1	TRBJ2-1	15	CASSLRQGALNEQFF
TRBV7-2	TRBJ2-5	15	CASSLFGGREETQYF
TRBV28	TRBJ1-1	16	CASSFEAVSGKTEAFF
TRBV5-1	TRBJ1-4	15	CASSLQGLKGEKLFF
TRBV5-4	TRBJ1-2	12	CASSLEGDGYTF
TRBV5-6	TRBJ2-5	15	CASSLVRGGGETQYF
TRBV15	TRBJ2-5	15	CATSRRDRGRETQYF
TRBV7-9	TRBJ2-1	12	CASSALASEQFF
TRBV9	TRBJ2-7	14	CASSVGTTAYEQYF
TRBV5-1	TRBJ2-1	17	CASSLGTSGRAYNEQFF
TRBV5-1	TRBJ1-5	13	CASSWESNQPQHF
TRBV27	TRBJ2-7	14	CASSLFDGGQEQYF
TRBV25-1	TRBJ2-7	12	CASSEFSYEQYF
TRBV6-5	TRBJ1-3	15	CASSPDRSRFGTIYF
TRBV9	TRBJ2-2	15	CASSPSGANTGELFF
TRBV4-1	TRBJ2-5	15	CASSLRQGPQETQYF
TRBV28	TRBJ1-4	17	CASRRPTGQGRFEKLFF
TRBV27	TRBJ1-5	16	CASSLYRGQAGQPQHF
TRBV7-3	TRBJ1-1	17	CASSPGLGQEKNTEAFF
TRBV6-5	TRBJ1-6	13	CATTGTDNSPLHF
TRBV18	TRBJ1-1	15	CASSPPSQGGTEAFF
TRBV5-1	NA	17	CASSLTRTSGSLDEQYF
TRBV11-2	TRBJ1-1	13	CASSSQGDTEAFF
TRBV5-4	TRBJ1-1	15	CASSRPTGENTEAFF
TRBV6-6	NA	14	CASRGTGGSYEQYF
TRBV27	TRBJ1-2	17	CASSLSAILGYPLASTF
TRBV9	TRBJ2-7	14	CASSPRTGWGEQYF
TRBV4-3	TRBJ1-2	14	CASSQGQGVDGYTF
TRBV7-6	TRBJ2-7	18	CASSLVGGPTGASYEQYF
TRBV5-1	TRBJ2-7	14	CASSAGQGSYEQYF
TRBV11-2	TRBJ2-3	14	CASSLGGVGDTQYF
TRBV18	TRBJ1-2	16	CASSPVPAGQGYGYTF
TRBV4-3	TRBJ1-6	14	CASSQLGGNSPLHF
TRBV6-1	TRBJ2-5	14	CASSRGGGQETQYF
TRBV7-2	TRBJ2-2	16	CASSFQSGGTTGELFF
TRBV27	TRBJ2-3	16	CASSSRLAAATDTQYF
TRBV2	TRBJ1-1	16	CASSGDRAKGDTEAFF
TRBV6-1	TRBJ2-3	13	CASSGHYTDTQYF
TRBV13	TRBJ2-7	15	CASSGGTDYSYEQYF
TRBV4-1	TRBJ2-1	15	CASSQDSGLFNEQFF
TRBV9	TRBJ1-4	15	CASSVGGGGNEKLFF
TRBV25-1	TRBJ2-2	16	CASSVYMGLSSGELFF
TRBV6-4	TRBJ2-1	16	CASSVASGGHYNEQFF
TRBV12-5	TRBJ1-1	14	CASGPEIRNTEAFF
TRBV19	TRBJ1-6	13	CASSRGGSSPLHF
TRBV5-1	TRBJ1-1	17	CASSLSQTGGWNTEAFF
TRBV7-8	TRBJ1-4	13	CASHKESEEKLFF
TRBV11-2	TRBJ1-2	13	CASSLGTGDGYTF
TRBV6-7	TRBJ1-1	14	CASSSGRRNTEAFF
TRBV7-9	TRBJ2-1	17	CSSSLDEQGYYGNEQFF
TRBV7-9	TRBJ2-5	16	CSSSSRVAISQETQYF
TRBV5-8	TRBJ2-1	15	CASSRRLAGAGEQFF
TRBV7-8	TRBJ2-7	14	CASSSTRAGYEQYF
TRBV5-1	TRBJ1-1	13	CASSLLLGTEAFF
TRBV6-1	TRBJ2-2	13	CAQRGQHTGELFF
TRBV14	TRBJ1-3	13	CATQEGSGNTIYF
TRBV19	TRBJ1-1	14	CASSRLTGETEAFF